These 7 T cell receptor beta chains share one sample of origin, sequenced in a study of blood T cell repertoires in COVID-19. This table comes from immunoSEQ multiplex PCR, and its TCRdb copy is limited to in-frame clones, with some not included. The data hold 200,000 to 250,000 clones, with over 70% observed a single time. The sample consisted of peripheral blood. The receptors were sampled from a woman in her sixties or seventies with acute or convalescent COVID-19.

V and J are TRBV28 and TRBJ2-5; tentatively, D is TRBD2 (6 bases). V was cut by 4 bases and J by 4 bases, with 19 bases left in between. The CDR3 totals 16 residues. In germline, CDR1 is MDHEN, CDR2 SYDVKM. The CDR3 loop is CASSSEGQGGRETQYF. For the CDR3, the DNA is TGTGCCAGCAGTTCCGAGGGGCAGGGAGGTAGAGAGACCCAGTACTTC.

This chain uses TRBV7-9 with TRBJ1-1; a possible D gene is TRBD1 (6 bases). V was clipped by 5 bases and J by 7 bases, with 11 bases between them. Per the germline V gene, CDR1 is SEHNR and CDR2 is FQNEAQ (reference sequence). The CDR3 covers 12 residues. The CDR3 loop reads CASSRGDIEAFF. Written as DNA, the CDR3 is TGTGCCAGCAGCCGGGGGGACATTGAAGCTTTCTTT.

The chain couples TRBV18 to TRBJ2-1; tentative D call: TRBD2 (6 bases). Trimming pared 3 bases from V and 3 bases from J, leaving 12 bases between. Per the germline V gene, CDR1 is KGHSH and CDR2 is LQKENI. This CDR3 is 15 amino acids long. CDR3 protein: CASSPTTGVYNEQFF. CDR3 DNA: TGTGCCAGCTCACCCACGACGGGGGTCTACAATGAGCAGTTCTTC.

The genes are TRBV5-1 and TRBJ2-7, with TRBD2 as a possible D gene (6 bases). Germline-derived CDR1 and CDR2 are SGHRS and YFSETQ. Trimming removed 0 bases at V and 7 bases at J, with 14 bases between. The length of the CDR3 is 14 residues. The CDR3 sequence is CASSLDATRGEQYF. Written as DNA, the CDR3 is TGCGCCAGCAGCTTGGATGCCACCCGGGGGGAGCAGTACTTC. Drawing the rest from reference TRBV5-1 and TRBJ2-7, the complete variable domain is KAGVTQTPRYLIKTRGQQVTLSCSPISGHRSVSWYQQTPGQGLQFLFEYFSETQRNKGNFPGRFSGRQFSNSRSEMNVSTLELGDSALYLCASSLDATRGEQYFGPGTRLTVT.

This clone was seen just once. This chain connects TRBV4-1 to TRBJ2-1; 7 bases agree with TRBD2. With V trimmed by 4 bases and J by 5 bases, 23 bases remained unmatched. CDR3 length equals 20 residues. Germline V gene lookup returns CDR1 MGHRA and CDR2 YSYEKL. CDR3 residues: CASSPGGLAARTAVNNEQFF. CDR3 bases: TGCGCCAGCAGCCCGGGCGGGCTAGCGGCGAGGACGGCGGTAAACAATGAGCAGTTCTTC.

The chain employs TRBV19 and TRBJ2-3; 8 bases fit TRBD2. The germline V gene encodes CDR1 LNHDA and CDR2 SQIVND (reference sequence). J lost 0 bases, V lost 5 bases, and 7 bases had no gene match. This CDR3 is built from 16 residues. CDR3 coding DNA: TGTGCCAGTAGTGCTACTGGGACTAGAAGCACAGATACGCAGTATTTT. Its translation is CASSATGTRSTDTQYF.

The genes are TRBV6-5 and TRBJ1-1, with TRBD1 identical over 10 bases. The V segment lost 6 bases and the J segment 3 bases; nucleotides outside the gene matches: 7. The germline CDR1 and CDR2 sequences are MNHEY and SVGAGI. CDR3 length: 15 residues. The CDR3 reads CASRIRDRGHTEAFF. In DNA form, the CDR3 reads TGTGCCAGCAGGATACGGGACAGGGGTCACACTGAAGCTTTCTTT.